These T cell receptor beta chains were read from a single sample in a study of cytomegalovirus exposure and HLA in healthy donors. The repertoire was sequenced with immunoSEQ multiplex PCR; TCRdb's copy has only in-frame clones and lacks some. The sample yields 150,000 to 200,000 clones, approximately 80% seen once. Sequenced sample: PBMCs. The receptors come from a woman aged 35 to 49 in good health and CMV-seronegative. The CDR3 runs from the conserved cysteine through the conserved F or W.

J gene,V gene,CDR3 protein
TRBJ2-7,TRBV4-3,CASSPSGSYEQYF
TRBJ1-1,TRBV9,CASSKSFTVNTEAFF
TRBJ2-1,TRBV5-8,CASSFLSRGFYNEQFF
TRBJ2-5,TRBV5-4,CASSLTGAVGETQYF
TRBJ2-5,TRBV23-1,CATIRGRLTGKTQYF
TRBJ2-7,TRBV6-1,CASRNDRSSYEQYF
TRBJ2-7,TRBV14,CASSQVRYHEQYF
TRBJ1-5,TRBV4-3,CASSQDYRNQPQHF
TRBJ2-1,TRBV27,CASSLWRSLVNEQFF
TRBJ1-2,TRBV9,CASSTRTGDRFGSGGYTF
TRBJ1-2,TRBV7-8,CASSPPGQGGNYGYTF
TRBJ2-3,TRBV7-3,CASSYSGGSSADTQYF
TRBJ2-4,TRBV18,CASSSLSKNSQYF
TRBJ2-7,TRBV5-1,CASSLGRSYEQYF
TRBJ2-7,TRBV6-5,CASASGREVAEQYF
TRBJ1-4,TRBV5-8,CASSPPDRNEKLFF
TRBJ2-7,TRBV18,CASSPRQAQNYEQYF
TRBJ2-2,TRBV9,CASSARSSPGSFRRQSTGELFF
TRBJ1-1,TRBV11-3,CASGDRGRTEAFF
TRBJ2-5,TRBV5-6,CASSLARGGIETQYF
TRBJ1-1,TRBV4-3,CASSQDKPSEAFF
TRBJ2-7,TRBV2,CASSFSISADSSYEQYF
TRBJ2-2,TRBV4-3,CASSSRSVNGELFF
TRBJ2-1,TRBV21-1,CASSKVRKSRFFDEQFF
TRBJ1-4,TRBV9,CASSVSGVGNLNEKLFF
TRBJ2-1,TRBV6-5,CASRKSGALHNEQFF
TRBJ1-4,TRBV29-1,CSVDLRGPDEKLFF
TRBJ2-3,TRBV30,CAWSERTSLQYF